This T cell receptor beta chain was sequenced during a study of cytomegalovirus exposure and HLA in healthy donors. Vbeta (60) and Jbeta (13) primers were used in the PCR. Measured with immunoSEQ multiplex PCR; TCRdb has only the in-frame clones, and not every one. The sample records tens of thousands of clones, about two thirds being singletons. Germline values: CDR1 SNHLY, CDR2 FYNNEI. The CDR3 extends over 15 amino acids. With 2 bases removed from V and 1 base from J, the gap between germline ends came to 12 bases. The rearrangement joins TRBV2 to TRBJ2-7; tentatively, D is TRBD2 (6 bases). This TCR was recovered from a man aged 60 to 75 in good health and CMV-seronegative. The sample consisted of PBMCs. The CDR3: CASSERGTASYEQYF. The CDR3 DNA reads TGTGCCAGCAGTGAACGGGGGACGGCTTCCTACGAGCAGTACTTC.